This T cell receptor (beta chain) emerged from a study of early T cells in non-severe SARS-CoV-2 infection. The overall study: The sequenced material was bulk RNA from unsorted whole blood, and its chains were unpaired.

There are a few counts of this clonotype. The CDR3 totals 15 residues. Per germline, CDR1 MGHDK and CDR2 SYGVNS. Trimming at V came to 2 bases and at J to 4 bases, leaving 7 bases not matched to a gene. Separate cDNA molecules each had unique molecular identifiers attached to them. TCRdb processed the 5' RACE reads anew with MiXCR; each CDR3 protein has one entry. The sample holds roughly 65,000 distinct CDR3 sequences, more than 10% seen once. The receptor comes from an adult who was a healthcare worker with PCR-confirmed SARS-CoV-2 infection or an uninfected control (not recorded which). The chain joins TRBV25-1 to TRBJ1-1; 7 bases are a match to TRBD1. The sample consisted of whole blood. CDR3 in amino acids: CASSEPRGVGTEAFF. The CDR3 DNA follows: TGTGCCAGCAGTGAACCCAGGGGGGTGGGCACTGAAGCTTTCTTT.